The TCR beta chain described here comes from a study of shared clonotypes between healthy human individuals. Naive CD8 cells, CD45RO-negative and positively selected for CCR7, excluded terminally differentiated effector memory CD45RA+ cells. The repertoire was sequenced with immunoSEQ multiplex PCR; TCRdb's copy has only in-frame clones and lacks some. The sample gives about 2.1 million clones, roughly 93% of which show up once; about 1.6% is in the top ten. The CDR3 covers 12 residues. Germline CDR1 SGHNT, CDR2 YYREEE (reference sequence). V shed 0 bases and J shed 3 bases, with 1 base lying between them. This clone was found a few times.

This TCR derives from a man between 18 and 35 years old in good health. Some clones in this sample may be carry-over from other donors' samples. The V call is TRBV5-4, the J call TRBJ2-1; no clear D. The sample taken for sequencing was naive CD8+ T cells from PBMCs. This CDR3 is CASSLVYNEQFF. The CDR3 DNA follows: TGTGCCAGCAGCTTGGTCTACAATGAGCAGTTCTTC. The full variable domain, in which reference TRBV5-4 and TRBJ2-1 provide the parts outside the CDR3, is ETGVTQSPTHLIKTRGQQVTLRCSSQSGHNTVSWYQQALGQGPQFIFQYYREEENGRGNFPPRFSGLQFPNYSSELNVNALELDDSALYLCASSLVYNEQFFGPGTRLTVL.